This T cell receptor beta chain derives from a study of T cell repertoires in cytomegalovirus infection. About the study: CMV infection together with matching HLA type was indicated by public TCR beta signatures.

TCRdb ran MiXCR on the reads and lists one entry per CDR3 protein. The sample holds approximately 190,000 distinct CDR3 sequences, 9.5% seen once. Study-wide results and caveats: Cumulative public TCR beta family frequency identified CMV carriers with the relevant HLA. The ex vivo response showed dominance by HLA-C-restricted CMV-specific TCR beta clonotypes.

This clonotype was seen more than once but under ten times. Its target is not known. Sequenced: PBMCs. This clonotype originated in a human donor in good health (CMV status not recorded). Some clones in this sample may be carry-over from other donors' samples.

The CDR3 nucleotides read TGTGCCAGTAGTCAGGACAGGGATAATCAGCCCCAGCATTTT. This sequence encodes CASSQDRDNQPQHF. V is TRBV19 and J is TRBJ1-5, with 8 bases fitting TRBD1. Germline CDR1 LNHDA, CDR2 SQIVND (reference sequence). V was pared by 5 bases and J by 4 bases, with 4 bases of the junction left unmatched. CDR3 length: 14 residues.